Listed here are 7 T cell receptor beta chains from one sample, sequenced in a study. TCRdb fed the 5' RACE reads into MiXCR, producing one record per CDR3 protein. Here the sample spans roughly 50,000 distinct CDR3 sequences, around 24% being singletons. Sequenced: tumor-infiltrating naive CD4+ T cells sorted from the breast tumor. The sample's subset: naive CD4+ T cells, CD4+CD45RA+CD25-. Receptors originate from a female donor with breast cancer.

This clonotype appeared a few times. This chain's CDR3 is CSARPPGIEGTQYF. The CDR3 DNA is TGCAGTGCTAGACCCCCCGGTATTGAAGGGACCCAGTACTTC. This rearrangement joins TRBV20-1 to TRBJ2-5, with unresolved D. CDR1 is DFQATT, CDR2 SNEGSKA, per germline (reference sequence). The CDR3 totals 14 residues. V shed 2 bases and J shed 7 bases, with 17 bases lying between them.

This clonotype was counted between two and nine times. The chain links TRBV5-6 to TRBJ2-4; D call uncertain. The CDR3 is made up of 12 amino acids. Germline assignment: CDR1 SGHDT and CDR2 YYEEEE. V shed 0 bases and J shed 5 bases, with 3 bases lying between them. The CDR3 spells CASSLGQNIQYF. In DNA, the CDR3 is TGTGCCAGCAGCTTGGGACAAAACATTCAGTACTTC.

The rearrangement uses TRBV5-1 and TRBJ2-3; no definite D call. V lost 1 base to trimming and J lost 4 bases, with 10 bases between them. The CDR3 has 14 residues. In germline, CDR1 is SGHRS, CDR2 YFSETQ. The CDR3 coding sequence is TGCGCCAGCAGCTTGTTCGTCGCCGCAGATACGCAGTATTTT. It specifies CASSLFVAADTQYF.

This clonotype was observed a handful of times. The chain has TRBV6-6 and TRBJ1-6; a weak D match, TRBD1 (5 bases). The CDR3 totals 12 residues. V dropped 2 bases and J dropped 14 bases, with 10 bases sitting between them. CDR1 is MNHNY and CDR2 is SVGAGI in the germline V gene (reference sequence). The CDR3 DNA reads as TGTGCCAGCAGTTACGAGGGGAGCGCCCTCCACTTT. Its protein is CASSYEGSALHF.

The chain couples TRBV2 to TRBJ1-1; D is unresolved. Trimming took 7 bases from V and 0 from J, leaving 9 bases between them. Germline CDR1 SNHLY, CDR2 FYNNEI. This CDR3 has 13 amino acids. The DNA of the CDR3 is TGTGCCAGCACGGAGGAAATGAACACTGAAGCTTTCTTT. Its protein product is CASTEEMNTEAFF.

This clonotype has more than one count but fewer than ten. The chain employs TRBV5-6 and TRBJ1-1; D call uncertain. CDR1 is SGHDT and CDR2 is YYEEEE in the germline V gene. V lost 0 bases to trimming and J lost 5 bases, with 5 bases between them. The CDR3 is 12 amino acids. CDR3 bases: TGTGCCAGCAGCTTGGTGGGGACTGAAGCTTTCTTT. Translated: CASSLVGTEAFF.

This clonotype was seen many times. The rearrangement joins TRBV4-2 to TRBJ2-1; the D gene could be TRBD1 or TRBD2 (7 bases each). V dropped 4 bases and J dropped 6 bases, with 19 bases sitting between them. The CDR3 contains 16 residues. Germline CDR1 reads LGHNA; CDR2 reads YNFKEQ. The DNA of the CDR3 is TGTGCCAGCAGCCTTCAAGAGGGGGAGGGGGCCAATGAGCAGTTCTTC. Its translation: CASSLQEGEGANEQFF.